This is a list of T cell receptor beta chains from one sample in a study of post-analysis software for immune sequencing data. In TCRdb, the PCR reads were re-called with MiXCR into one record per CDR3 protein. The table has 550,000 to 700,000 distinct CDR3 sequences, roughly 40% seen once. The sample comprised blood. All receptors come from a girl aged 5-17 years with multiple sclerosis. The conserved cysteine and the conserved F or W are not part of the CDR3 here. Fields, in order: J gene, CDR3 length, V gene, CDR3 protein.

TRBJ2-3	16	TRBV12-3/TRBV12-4	ASSPPWGLDLDTDTQY
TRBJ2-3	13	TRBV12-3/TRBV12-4	ASSPPREFTDTQY
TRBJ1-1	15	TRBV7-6	ASSLESGRGHGTEAF
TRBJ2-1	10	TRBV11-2	ASSLVWTEQF
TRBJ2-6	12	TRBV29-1	SARGGSGANVLT
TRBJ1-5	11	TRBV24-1	ATSEDGLKPQH
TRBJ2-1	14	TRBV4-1	ASSQDWRADYNEQF
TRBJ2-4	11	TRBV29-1	SVALRAKNIQY
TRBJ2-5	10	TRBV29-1	SVATGVETQY
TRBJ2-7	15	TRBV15	ATSRADSFRSSYEQY
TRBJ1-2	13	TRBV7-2	ASSFGGTSNYGYT
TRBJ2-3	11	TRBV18	ASSPHNTDTQY
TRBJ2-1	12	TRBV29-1	SVGPGGVYNEQF
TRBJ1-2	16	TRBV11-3	ASSLANRERSSYYGYT
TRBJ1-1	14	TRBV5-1	ASSLEGYLTNTEAF
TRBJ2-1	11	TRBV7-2	ASSDTNYNEQF
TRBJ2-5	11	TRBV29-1	SVGGRQTETQY
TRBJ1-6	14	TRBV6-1	ASSEIGGRSGSPLH
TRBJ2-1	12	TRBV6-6	ASSQVSSYNEQF
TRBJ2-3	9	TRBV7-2	ASSLYDTQY
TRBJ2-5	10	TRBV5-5	ASSLAFLGQY
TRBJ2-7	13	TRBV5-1	ASSVGTGGIDEQY
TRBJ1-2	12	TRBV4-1	ASSQETGGDGYT
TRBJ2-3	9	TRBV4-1	ASSHADTQY
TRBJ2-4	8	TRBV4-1	ARLSPREY
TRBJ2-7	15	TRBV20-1	SARTYGYGEAYNEQY
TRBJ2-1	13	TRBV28	ASSTASASNNEQF
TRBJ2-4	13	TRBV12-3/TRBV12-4	ASSFGSLAKNIQY
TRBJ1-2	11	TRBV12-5	ASGRTGGDGYT
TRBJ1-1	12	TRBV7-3	ASSLSSIDTEAF
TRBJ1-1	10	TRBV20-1	SAFKLLTEAF
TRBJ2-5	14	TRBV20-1	SAPSGLAGEYETQY
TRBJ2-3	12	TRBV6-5	ASSYYRGTDTQY
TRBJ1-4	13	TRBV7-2	ASSLIQYKAEKLF
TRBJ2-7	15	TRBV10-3	AISGRDSKVTAAEQY
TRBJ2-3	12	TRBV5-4	ASSTDSGTDTQY
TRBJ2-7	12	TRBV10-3	AISERAGDPEQY
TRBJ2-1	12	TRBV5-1	ASSLELAQDEQF
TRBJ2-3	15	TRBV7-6	ASSLDWGQGATDTQY
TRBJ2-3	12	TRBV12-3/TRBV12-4	ASSYITGWDTQY
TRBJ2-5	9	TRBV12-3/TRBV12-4	ASRRQETQY
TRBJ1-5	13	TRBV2	ASKAGTGENQPQH
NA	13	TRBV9	ASSVGGLAGVEQY
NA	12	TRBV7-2	ASSSTAGRKTQY
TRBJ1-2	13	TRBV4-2	ASSQDTGTGDGYT
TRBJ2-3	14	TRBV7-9	ASGLQRDTSTDTQY
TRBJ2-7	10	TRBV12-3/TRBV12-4	ASSLWRDEQY
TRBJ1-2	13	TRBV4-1	ASSPPGGLDYGYT
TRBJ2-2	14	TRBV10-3	AIGGQAISNTGELF
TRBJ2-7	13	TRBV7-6	ASSPLLGEYYEQY
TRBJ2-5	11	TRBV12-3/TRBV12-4	ASSLKKAETQY
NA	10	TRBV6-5	AGGKGPYEQY
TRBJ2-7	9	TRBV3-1	ASSQHNEQY
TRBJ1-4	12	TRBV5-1	ASSHSGTEEKLF